One and the same sample provided the 18 T cell receptor beta chains below, sequenced in a study of blood T cell repertoires in COVID-19. TCRdb keeps only in-frame clones here, not all; method: immunoSEQ multiplex PCR. Here the sample spans about 200,000 clones, approximately 82% being singletons. The sample comprised peripheral blood. All receptors derive from a human donor with acute or convalescent COVID-19. The donor label of this sample is uncertain.

This chain uses TRBV11-2 with TRBJ1-4; unclear D gene. V gave up 1 base and J gave up 3 bases, with 12 bases separating them. The CDR3 covers 16 residues. CDR1 SGHAT and CDR2 FQNNGV come from the germline V gene. The CDR3 DNA is TGTGCCAGCAGCTTAGGGCAAGTCAGGTCTAATGAAAAACTGTTTTTT. Its translation: CASSLGQVRSNEKLFF.

The rearrangement joins TRBV6-5 to TRBJ2-1; 7 bases agree with TRBD2. This CDR3 region has 15 residues. V trimming: 4 bases; J trimming: 6 bases; junction bases outside the gene matches: 9. Germline V gene lookup returns CDR1 MNHEY and CDR2 SVGAGI. Here the CDR3 reads CASSSGVRTSNEQFF. The DNA for the CDR3 is TGTGCCAGCAGTTCCGGGGTCAGGACTAGCAATGAGCAGTTCTTC.

The chain has TRBV28 and TRBJ1-3, with D unclear. The germline V gene has CDR1 MDHEN and CDR2 SYDVKM. The CDR3 sequence is 15 residues long. V was trimmed by 3 bases and J by 4 bases, leaving 13 bases between them. The CDR3 spells CASSLIVTGGNTIYF. In DNA, the CDR3 is TGTGCCAGCAGTTTGATAGTCACGGGGGGAAACACCATATATTTT.

This chain links TRBV7-2 with TRBJ2-4, with 7 bases fitting TRBD1. V shed 5 bases, J shed 8 bases, and the junction held 15 bases outside the gene matches. CDR1 and CDR2 from the germline V gene are SGHTA and FQGNSA. There are 16 residues in the CDR3. This CDR3 reads CASSPGGRTAGYIQYF. The CDR3 DNA follows: TGTGCCAGCAGCCCAGGGGGTAGGACGGCTGGGTACATTCAGTACTTC. Combining the CDR3 with reference TRBV7-2 and TRBJ2-4 gives the whole variable domain GAGVSQSPSNKVTEKGKDVELRCDPISGHTALYWYRQSLGQGLEFLIYFQGNSAPDKSGLPSDRFSAERTGGSVSTLTIQRTQQEDSAVYLCASSPGGRTAGYIQYFGAGTRLSVL.

The chain employs TRBV28 and TRBJ2-3; D unresolved. V was trimmed by 5 bases and J by 3 bases, leaving 9 bases between them. Germline assignment: CDR1 MDHEN and CDR2 SYDVKM. This CDR3 region has 13 residues. The CDR3 protein is CASSAGRTDTQYF. In DNA form, the CDR3 reads TGTGCCAGCAGTGCCGGCAGGACAGATACGCAGTATTTT.

The chain is built from TRBV3-1 (or the pseudogene TRBV3-2) and TRBJ1-2; a possible D gene is TRBD1 (5 bases). Germline V gene lookup returns CDR1 LGHDT and CDR2 YNNKEL (reference sequence). CDR3 length equals 15 residues. V shed 5 bases and J shed 5 bases, with 18 bases lying between them. CDR3 in DNA: TGTGCCAGCAGCAAACCTGGGGCAGCGGGATATGGCTACACCTTC. Translated: CASSKPGAAGYGYTF.

The V gene is TRBV18, the J gene TRBJ1-4; D call uncertain. V lost 2 bases and J 0 bases, leaving 19 bases between the germline ends. From germline, CDR1 is KGHSH and CDR2 LQKENI. The length of the CDR3 is 19 residues. The CDR3: CASSPTPSATGATNEKLFF. As DNA, the CDR3 is TGTGCCAGCTCACCAACGCCTTCCGCGACGGGTGCAACTAATGAAAAACTGTTTTTT.

The V and J genes are TRBV28 and TRBJ1-2; D uncertain. CDR3 length: 12 residues. The germline CDR1 and CDR2 sequences are MDHEN and SYDVKM. V was clipped by 7 bases and J by 8 bases, with 14 bases between them. The CDR3 sequence: CASTESGGGYTF. The CDR3 DNA is TGTGCCAGCACCGAATCAGGAGGGGGCTACACCTTC.

This clone has more than one count but fewer than ten. The rearrangement uses TRBV6-1 and TRBJ1-3; TRBD1 matches at 7 bases. V lost 0 bases, J lost 6 bases, and 8 bases stayed unmatched. Germline CDR1 and CDR2: MNHNS and SASEGT. The CDR3 extends over 16 amino acids. CDR3 nucleotide sequence: TGTGCCAGCAGTGAAGCACCGACAGGGTACCCAAACACCATATATTTT. It is translated as CASSEAPTGYPNTIYF.

The gene calls are TRBV18 and TRBJ1-2; D call uncertain. This CDR3 spans 14 amino acids. The germline V gene has CDR1 KGHSH and CDR2 LQKENI. Trimming removed 0 bases from V and 2 bases from J, with 7 bases in between. In DNA form, the CDR3 reads TGTGCCAGCTCACCACCCTTCGGGAACTATGGCTACACCTTC. Its translation: CASSPPFGNYGYTF.

The chain has TRBV5-5 and TRBJ2-1, with TRBD1 as a possible D gene (6 bases). Trimming removed 5 bases from V and 0 bases from J, with 12 bases in between. The CDR3 runs to 15 residues. The germline V gene encodes CDR1 SGHKS and CDR2 YYEKEE (reference sequence). CDR3 loop: CASRLGQSSYNEQFF. The CDR3 coding sequence is TGTGCCAGCAGGTTAGGACAGAGCTCCTACAATGAGCAGTTCTTC.

The chain is built from TRBV5-1 and TRBJ1-1, with a weak D call TRBD1 (6 bases). CDR3 length: 15 amino acids. The germline V gene has CDR1 SGHRS and CDR2 YFSETQ. V lost 0 bases and J 2 bases, leaving 11 bases between the germline ends. CDR3 residues: CASSLEGEVNTEAFF. In nucleotides, the CDR3 is TGCGCCAGCAGCTTGGAGGGGGAAGTTAACACTGAAGCTTTCTTT. The full variable domain, rest sourced from reference TRBV5-1 and TRBJ1-1, is KAGVTQTPRYLIKTRGQQVTLSCSPISGHRSVSWYQQTPGQGLQFLFEYFSETQRNKGNFPGRFSGRQFSNSRSEMNVSTLELGDSALYLCASSLEGEVNTEAFFGQGTRLTVV.

V gene TRBV7-5 combines with J gene TRBJ1-4; the table assigns TRBD1, which was not confirmed against the DNA. TRBV7-5 represents a pseudogene. The CDR3 runs to 18 residues. CDR3 protein: CVRSLTTAATGDGEKLFF. Written as DNA, the CDR3 is TGTGTCAGAAGCTTGACCACGGCGGCGACAGGGGATGGTGAAAAACTGTTTTTT.

The chain recombines TRBV28 with TRBJ2-7; 9 bases map to TRBD2. The CDR3 is made up of 16 amino acids. Trimming took 2 bases from V and 5 from J; bases not matched to a gene: 10. The germline gives CDR1 MDHEN, CDR2 SYDVKM. In nucleotides, the CDR3 is TGTGCCAGCAGTTTACCTAATAGCGGGAGTCCCCACGAGCAGTACTTC. Translating it yields CASSLPNSGSPHEQYF.

The sample holds a few counts of this clone. A junction boundary mismatches the germline segment, possibly from a read error. The CDR3: CASSLDREEPRDF. CDR3 nucleotides: TGTGCCAGCAGCTTAGATCGTGAGGAGCCCAGGGACTTC. The V call is TRBV11-2, the J call TRBJ2-7; tentative D call: TRBD1 (5 bases). Germline V gene data show CDR1 as SGHAT and CDR2 as FQNNGV. The CDR3 loop spans 13 amino acids.

This chain links TRBV5-5 with TRBJ1-1; 9 nucleotides line up with TRBD1. Germline V gene sequence: CDR1 SGHKS, CDR2 YYEKEE (reference sequence). V dropped 3 bases and J dropped 3; count of bases not matched to a gene: 9. The CDR3 runs 16 residues. CDR3 DNA: TGTGCCAGCAGCTATGGACAGGGGAGTCGTGACACTGAAGCTTTCTTT. Its protein product is CASSYGQGSRDTEAFF.

The chain has TRBV12-3 or TRBV12-4 and TRBJ1-5; maybe TRBD1 (6 bases). This CDR3 spans 13 amino acids. V was pared by 2 bases and J by 6 bases, with 8 bases between. CDR3 sequence: CASSLMGAQPQHF. The CDR3, as DNA: TGTGCCAGCAGTTTAATGGGGGCTCAGCCCCAGCATTTT.

The chain uses TRBV28 and TRBJ1-2, with 8 bases fitting TRBD1. The V and J ends lost 3 bases and 7 bases, in that order; junction bases with no gene match: 4. Per germline, CDR1 MDHEN and CDR2 SYDVKM. This CDR3 spans 13 amino acids. CDR3 in DNA: TGTGCCAGCAGTTTTTCCGACAGGGGTGGCTACACCTTC. It translates to CASSFSDRGGYTF.